Each of the 26 T cell receptor beta chains below was sequenced from the same sample in a study of blood T cell repertoires in COVID-19 (dated by TCRdb to 2020 to 2022). The library relied on the immunoSEQ multiplex PCR assay. TCRdb stores this immuneACCESS table with in-frame sequences only. Part of the clones is absent; in the studies checked, under half of the shortfall reflects unresolved V genes, and no reason is known for the rest. Recorded for this sample are about 400,000 clones; around 87% of them occurred a single time. The ten largest account for 10% of the sample. The sample taken for sequencing was PBMCs or T cells enriched from blood (not recorded which). The receptors stem from a woman aged 45-60 years who had recovered from COVID-19.

The chain combines TRBV15 with TRBJ1-2; D not certain. V lost 1 base to trimming and J lost 1 base, with 10 bases between them. The CDR3 loop spans 15 amino acids. The germline V gene has CDR1 LNHNV and CDR2 YYDKDF (reference sequence). For the CDR3, the DNA is TGTGCCACCAGCAGAGTTGCAGGAAATAACTATGGCTACACCTTC. This gives the protein CATSRVAGNNYGYTF.

J is TRBJ1-1 and V is TRBV7-2; D may be TRBD1 (5 bases). CDR1 is SGHTA, CDR2 FQGNSA, per germline. The ends were cut back, 2 bases at V and 10 bases at J, with 14 bases in the middle. The CDR3 runs 13 residues. The CDR3 nucleotides read TGTGCCAGCAGCTTAATGGGGCAGAACGGAGCTTTCTTT. Translated, it gives CASSLMGQNGAFF. The whole variable domain, filled in from reference TRBV7-2 and TRBJ1-1, reads GAGVSQSPSNKVTEKGKDVELRCDPISGHTALYWYRQSLGQGLEFLIYFQGNSAPDKSGLPSDRFSAERTGGSVSTLTIQRTQQEDSAVYLCASSLMGQNGAFFGQGTRLTVV.

The rearrangement joins TRBV7-8 to TRBJ2-2; the match to TRBD1 covers 7 bases. There are 15 residues in the CDR3. Trimming removed 5 bases from V and 9 bases from J; junction bases left unmatched: 12. The germline gives CDR1 SGHVS, CDR2 FQNEAQ. CDR3 amino acids: CASSRDRESSRELFF. For the CDR3, the DNA is TGTGCCAGCAGCCGAGACAGGGAGAGCAGTCGGGAGCTGTTTTTT.

CDR3 protein: CASSLLLTEAFF. CDR3 DNA: TGTGCCAGCAGCCTCCTTTTGACTGAAGCTTTCTTT. The V call is TRBV7-8, the J call TRBJ1-1; D gene uncertain. The CDR3 is made up of 12 amino acids. Germline V CDR1 and CDR2: SGHVS, FQNEAQ. Between the trimmed V and J ends, which lost 5 bases and 5 bases, there was a span of 9 bases.

V and J are TRBV5-1 and TRBJ2-5, with a weak D call TRBD1 (5 bases). The V gene lost 0 bases and the J gene lost 2 bases, with 11 bases spanning the gap. CDR1 and CDR2 from the germline V gene are SGHRS and YFSETQ. This CDR3 contains 15 residues. CDR3 sequence (DNA): TGCGCCAGCAGCTTGGCACAGGTCAATCAAGAGACCCAGTACTTC. Amino acid sequence: CASSLAQVNQETQYF.

In DNA form, the CDR3 reads TGTGCCAGCAGCTTAGTAGGGACAGGGGTATACGAGCAGTACTTC. Its protein is CASSLVGTGVYEQYF. The chain couples TRBV7-9 to TRBJ2-7; 10 nucleotides match TRBD1. The CDR3 length is 15 residues. V lost 1 base and J lost 4; bases outside the gene matches: 4. Germline-derived CDR1 and CDR2 are SEHNR and FQNEAQ (reference sequence).

The chain has TRBV2 and TRBJ1-4, with 8 bases that match TRBD1. The CDR3 has 13 amino acids. Germline CDR1 SNHLY, CDR2 FYNNEI. The V and J ends lost 6 bases and 6 bases, in that order; junction bases with no gene match: 3. CDR3 loop: CASRQGEHEKLFF. In DNA, the CDR3 is TGTGCCAGCAGACAGGGGGAGCATGAAAAACTGTTTTTT.

The genes are TRBV28 and TRBJ1-2, with 8 bases lining up with TRBD1. The CDR3 runs 23 residues. Germline V gives CDR1 MDHEN, CDR2 SYDVKM. Unmatched junction bases numbered 31, after V lost 2 bases and J lost 5 bases. For the CDR3, the DNA is TGTGCCAGCAGTTTAATCATCCCCCTCGGACAGGGCAGCGACCCCCGGAGGATTTATGGCTACACCTTC. This gives the protein CASSLIIPLGQGSDPRRIYGYTF.

In this sample, this clone turned up once. V is TRBV12-5 and J is TRBJ1-4; TRBD1 is a possible D gene (6 bases). The CDR3 is 14 residues long. Per the germline V gene, CDR1 is LGHNT and CDR2 is FRNRAP. Trimming took off 1 base at V and 7 bases at J, with 10 bases between the two ends. The CDR3 DNA reads TGTGCTAGTGGTTTGGATAGGGGGGGTGAAAAACTGTTTTTT. The encoded protein is CASGLDRGGEKLFF. The full variable domain, its missing parts supplied by reference TRBV12-5 and TRBJ1-4, is DARVTQTPRHKVTEMGQEVTMRCQPILGHNTVFWYRQTMMQGLELLAYFRNRAPLDDSGMPKDRFSAEMPDATLATLKIQPSEPRDSAVYFCASGLDRGGEKLFFGSGTQLSVL.

V usage is TRBV5-1 and J usage is TRBJ2-1; TRBD2 might be the D (5 bases). The ends were cut back, 4 bases at V and 5 bases at J, with 13 bases in the middle. The germline V gene has CDR1 SGHRS and CDR2 YFSETQ. The CDR3 consists of 14 residues. The CDR3 reads CASSPEGTNNEQFF. In DNA, the CDR3 is TGCGCCAGCAGCCCAGAGGGAACTAACAATGAGCAGTTCTTC.

The chain recombines TRBV3-1 (or the pseudogene TRBV3-2) with TRBJ2-7; D may be TRBD2 (7 bases). The V end was cut by 0 bases, the J end by 13 bases, with 13 bases between. The length of the CDR3 is 12 residues. The germline gives CDR1 LGHDT, CDR2 YNNKEL (reference sequence). DNA of the CDR3: TGTGCCAGCAGCCAAGATAGGGGGGGAAGATACTTC. Its protein product is CASSQDRGGRYF.

The V and J genes are TRBV7-2 and TRBJ1-2, with D hard to call. The V gene lost 2 bases and the J gene lost 7 bases, with 14 bases spanning the gap. Germline V gene sequence: CDR1 SGHTA, CDR2 FQGNSA. The CDR3 contains 14 residues. CDR3 residues: CASSLIPPGGGYTF. CDR3 sequence (DNA): TGTGCCAGCAGCTTAATCCCCCCAGGAGGTGGCTACACCTTC.

The CDR3 nucleotides read TGTGCCAGCACCCTGGGACAGGGGGTTGGCTACACCTTC. It specifies CASTLGQGVGYTF. The chain has TRBV2 and TRBJ1-2, with 11 bases fitting TRBD1. The CDR3 runs to 13 residues. V shed 7 bases, J shed 7 bases, and the junction held 5 bases outside the gene matches. Germline V CDR1 and CDR2: SNHLY, FYNNEI.

The CDR3 protein is CASNMEAPDTIYF. DNA of the CDR3: TGTGCCAGTAATATGGAGGCCCCGGACACCATATATTTT. J is TRBJ1-3 and V is TRBV19; unclear D gene. V lost 7 bases to trimming and J lost 8 bases, with 15 bases between them. Germline CDR1 LNHDA, CDR2 SQIVND (reference sequence). CDR3 size: 13 residues.

The chain carries TRBV28 and TRBJ1-5; no clear D gene. The germline V gene encodes CDR1 MDHEN and CDR2 SYDVKM. The CDR3 loop spans 12 amino acids. Trimming left V 3 bases short and J 4 bases short, with 4 bases between. CDR3 in DNA: TGTGCCAGCAGTTTCCAGAATCAGCCCCAGCATTTT. Its protein is CASSFQNQPQHF.

The chain carries TRBV19 and TRBJ2-5; no firm D call. Germline CDR1 is LNHDA and CDR2 is SQIVND (reference sequence). This CDR3 contains 14 residues. V dropped 0 bases and J dropped 2 bases, with 7 bases sitting between them. The CDR3 nucleotides read TGTGCCAGTAGTATAGAGAGAGGACAAGAGACCCAGTACTTC. The encoded protein is CASSIERGQETQYF.

The V and J genes are TRBV7-8 and TRBJ2-7, with unresolved D. The CDR3 covers 14 residues. Germline lookup yields CDR1 SGHVS and CDR2 FQNEAQ. Trimming left V 0 bases short and J 4 bases short, with 10 bases between. The CDR3 here is CASSLAAEYYEQYF. CDR3 coding DNA: TGTGCCAGCAGCTTAGCGGCCGAATATTACGAGCAGTACTTC. The full variable domain, its missing parts supplied by reference TRBV7-8 and TRBJ2-7, is GAGVSQSPRYKVAKRGQDVALRCDPISGHVSLFWYQQALGQGPEFLTYFQNEAQLDKSGLPSDRFFAERPEGSVSTLKIQRTQQEDSAVYLCASSLAAEYYEQYFGPGTRLTVT.

The J gene is TRBJ1-1, the V gene TRBV19; 7 bases are shared with TRBD1. The V segment lost 5 bases and the J segment 5 bases; nucleotides outside the gene matches: 11. Germline CDR1 is LNHDA and CDR2 is SQIVND (reference sequence). This CDR3 is built from 15 residues. The CDR3 DNA is TGTGCCAGTAGTCTCCTGGCAGGGGGTTCGACTGAAGCTTTCTTT. Translation: CASSLLAGGSTEAFF.

The chain joins TRBV11-2 to TRBJ2-3; 14 positions match TRBD2. Looked up from germline, CDR1 is SGHAT and CDR2 is FQNNGV. CDR3 length equals 16 residues. V was clipped by 7 bases and J by 4 bases; unmatched bases: 7. CDR3 amino acids: CASTTSGGARSDTQYF. Here the CDR3 DNA reads TGTGCCAGCACGACTAGCGGGGGGGCTCGTTCAGATACGCAGTATTTT.

The chain is built from TRBV5-5 and TRBJ2-5; TRBD1 is a possible D gene (5 bases). The CDR3 has 17 residues. The ends were cut back, 0 bases at V and 1 base at J, with 16 bases in the middle. CDR1 is SGHKS, CDR2 YYEKEE, per germline (reference sequence). CDR3 residues: CASSLESAGLPQETQYF. CDR3 in DNA: TGTGCCAGCAGCTTGGAATCGGCAGGGTTGCCCCAAGAGACCCAGTACTTC.

This clone has a handful of counts. At one end the junction does not follow the germline gene, possibly because of a read error. The chain recombines TRBV11-1 with TRBJ2-7, with D perhaps TRBD1 (6 bases). In germline, CDR1 is SGHAT, CDR2 FQDESV (reference sequence). CDR3 length: 13 amino acids. In nucleotides, the CDR3 is TGTGCCAGCAGCTTAGGTGTGACAGGAAACCAGGACTTC. Its translation is CASSLGVTGNQDF.

V and J are TRBV3-1 (or the pseudogene TRBV3-2) and TRBJ2-7; D unclear. The CDR3 covers 14 residues. Germline assignment: CDR1 LGHDT and CDR2 YNNKEL (reference sequence). Trimming shortened V by 1 base and J by 2 bases, and 9 bases separated the two germline ends. The CDR3 region is CASSQGTSAYEQYF. The CDR3 DNA is TGTGCCAGCAGCCAAGGTACCAGCGCCTACGAGCAGTACTTC.

The chain recombines TRBV5-6 with TRBJ1-4, with D perhaps matching TRBD1 (6 bases). Trimming shortened V by 1 base and J by 6 bases, and 16 bases separated the two germline ends. The V gene's germline CDR1 is SGHDT and CDR2 YYEEEE. The CDR3 sequence is 16 residues long. The CDR3 coding sequence is TGTGCCAGCAGCTTGCCGCCTCAGGGGACGGATGAAAAACTGTTTTTT. Translating gives CASSLPPQGTDEKLFF.

This clone turned up a few times. V is TRBV2 and J is TRBJ2-5; TRBD2 is a possible D gene (5 bases). Germline V gene data show CDR1 as SNHLY and CDR2 as FYNNEI. V shed 3 bases and J shed 5 bases, with 10 bases lying between them. This CDR3 spans 13 amino acids. The CDR3 DNA follows: TGTGCCAGCAGTGATAGCGAACTCGAGACCCAGTACTTC. It is translated as CASSDSELETQYF.

This chain connects TRBV27 to TRBJ1-1, with D possibly TRBD1 on 6 matching bases. Germline V gene lookup returns CDR1 MNHEY and CDR2 SMNVEV (reference sequence). V lost 5 bases and J 1 base, leaving 14 bases between the germline ends. The CDR3 spans 15 residues. Here the CDR3 DNA reads TGTGCCAGCAGTAAAAACAGGGTCGGGAACACTGAAGCTTTCTTT. Protein product: CASSKNRVGNTEAFF.

Note on this clone: This CDR3 is also generated by other DNA sequences in the sample. The chain carries TRBV11-2 and TRBJ2-7, with 7 bases aligning to TRBD1. Losses at the gene ends were 0 bases for V and 2 bases for J; bases not matched to a gene: 1. The CDR3 spans 14 residues. Germline V gene data show CDR1 as SGHAT and CDR2 as FQNNGV. This CDR3 reads CASSLEQGTYEQYF. The CDR3 DNA follows: TGTGCCAGCAGCTTAGAACAGGGGACCTACGAGCAGTACTTC.